Listed below are T cell receptor beta chains from one sample, sequenced in a study of CD8 T cells in ankylosing spondylitis. Each CDR3 protein gets one entry after TCRdb re-called the 5' RACE reads with MiXCR. The data hold tens of thousands of distinct CDR3 sequences, with roughly 27% observed a single time. Sequenced material: blood, either unsorted or a sorted T cell fraction (not recorded which). The receptors were gathered from a male donor with ankylosing spondylitis or in good health (not recorded which). Each CDR3 is given with its conserved first and last residue. The order of the fields is D gene, clone size, J gene, V gene, CDR3 DNA, CDR3 protein. D genes are given only for firm matches. Size tells how often a clone was seen (once, few, many) or the class of an expanded clone, and some rows leave it out.

TRBD2	NA	TRBJ2-1	TRBV20-1	TGCAGTGCTAGAGATCGTCGGGGGGAAAATGAGCAGTTCTTC	CSARDRRGENEQFF
TRBD2	NA	TRBJ2-1	TRBV6-1	TGTGCCAGCACCGATATAGCGGGAGTAGGGAATGAGCAGTTCTTC	CASTDIAGVGNEQFF
NA	many	TRBJ1-2	TRBV20-1	TGCAGTGCTAGAGTGATAACAGGCGTCTACACCTTC	CSARVITGVYTF
TRBD2	NA	TRBJ2-5	TRBV9	TGTGCCAGCAGCGCCCGACTAGCGGAAGAGACCCAGTACTTC	CASSARLAEETQYF
NA	NA	TRBJ2-6	TRBV6-2/TRBV6-3	TGTGCCAGCAGTTACTCGATTTTTACCGGTGGGTCCGGGGCCAACGTCCTGACTTTC	CASSYSIFTGGSGANVLTF
NA	many	TRBJ1-4	TRBV5-1	TGCGCCAGCACCCCCCGAGACCGCGGTGAAAAACTGTTTTTT	CASTPRDRGEKLFF
NA	NA	TRBJ1-2	TRBV4-1	TGCGCCAGCAGCCAAGTGGTGAGGGAATCAGATGGCTACACCTTC	CASSQVVRESDGYTF
NA	few	TRBJ2-1	TRBV20-1	TGCAGTGCTAGAGTGGCCCCGGACTACAATGAGCAGTTCTTC	CSARVAPDYNEQFF
NA	NA	TRBJ2-3	TRBV5-1	TGCGCCAGCAGCTTGGGGATCGAGGCGACAGATACGCAGTATTTT	CASSLGIEATDTQYF
NA	NA	TRBJ2-7	TRBV2	TGTGCCAGCAAGGTAGAGGACGGCTCCTACGAGCAGTACTTC	CASKVEDGSYEQYF
NA	NA	TRBJ2-3	TRBV7-3	TGTGCCAGCAGCACCTGGGCCACAGATACGCAGTATTTT	CASSTWATDTQYF
NA	few	TRBJ2-1	TRBV6-1	TGTGCCAGCAGCGTGGACAGCGCGTCCTACAATGAGCAGTTCTTC	CASSVDSASYNEQFF
TRBD1	NA	TRBJ2-3	TRBV10-3	TGTGCCATCACTAAGGGGGCGCGTATAGATACGCAGTATTTT	CAITKGARIDTQYF
NA	NA	TRBJ1-3	TRBV12-3/TRBV12-4	TGTGCCAGCACCCCGGTGGCTGGAAACACCATATATTTT	CASTPVAGNTIYF
NA	once	TRBJ1-4	TRBV4-1	TGCGCCAGCAGCCAAGAGTACAGGACTATTGAAAAACTGTTTTTT	CASSQEYRTIEKLFF
TRBD1	NA	TRBJ2-3	TRBV20-1	TGCAGTGCGGCCAGGGACAGGGGGCGCGAGGATACGCAGTATTTT	CSAARDRGREDTQYF
NA	NA	TRBJ2-5	TRBV12-3/TRBV12-4	TGTGCCAGCAGTTCTCGTGACCGAGGGGTAGAAGAGACCCAGTACTTC	CASSSRDRGVEETQYF
TRBD1	NA	TRBJ2-5	TRBV5-1	TGCGCCAGCAGCTTGGGAGACAGGGGGCAAGAGACCCAGTACTTC	CASSLGDRGQETQYF
NA	NA	TRBJ1-2	TRBV20-1	TGCAGTGCTAGAGTGAGTCGAATGACTTACCCCTACACCTTC	CSARVSRMTYPYTF
TRBD1	few	TRBJ1-1	TRBV20-1	TGCAGTGCTAGAGATCAGAAGACAGGGGGGATAGGAGCTTTCTTT	CSARDQKTGGIGAFF
NA	few	TRBJ1-6	TRBV12-3/TRBV12-4	TGTGCCAGCAGTCCGCGAGGTGGAGCCCTCCACTTT	CASSPRGGALHF
NA	NA	TRBJ1-6	TRBV5-1	TGCGCCAGCAGCTTGGGACTTCTCCTCTATAATTCACCCCTCCACTTT	CASSLGLLLYNSPLHF
NA	few	TRBJ2-7	TRBV3-1	TGTGCCAGCAGCCCTCAGGGCTACGAGCAGTACTTC	CASSPQGYEQYF